The entry that follows covers one T cell receptor beta chain sequence. This receptor's antigen is unknown. There are no base qualities to consult, and no much larger clone falls within one base. The data were obtained in a study of shared clonotypes between healthy human individuals (dated by TCRdb to between 2020 and 2021). About the investigation overall: The cohort included three men and two women between 18 and 49 years of age. Per donor, three plates each were used for CD4 naive and CD4 memory, two for CD8 naive, and one for CD8 memory. The study deeply sequenced blood TCR repertoires of several healthy adults to estimate repertoire size and the extent of clonotype sharing between individuals. Libraries were prepared and TCR repertoires were sequenced by different laboratories using diverse techniques, in order to increase sequencing depth and limit assay-specific biases. Each donor's leukapheresis produced roughly between roughly 0.9 and 8.9 billion PBMCs.

Healthy HIV-negative adults with no recently reported acute infections or vaccinations were included as donors. Every donor was a Caucasian adult residing in Nashville, Tennessee, USA. CD4+ T cells were enriched by magnetic negative selection, after which naive cells were positively selected on CD45RA and the negative fraction was taken as the memory subset. Blood was collected by leukapheresis, and PBMCs were isolated by Ficoll-Histopaque density gradient centrifugation and then cryopreserved in liquid nitrogen vapor phase. Analytical flow cytometry was used to check the purity and quantity of every magnetically sorted T cell population. Genomic DNA was isolated from each sorted fraction and quantified by UV absorbance on a Nanodrop 2000c. Using the deep immunoSEQ assay, multiplex PCR amplified TCR CDR3 regions from genomic DNA. Extracted genomic DNA from each cell subset was spread evenly across all wells of several immunoSEQ 96-well plates, with each plate serving as a replicate. Each replicate PCR for sorted subsets received approximately 200 ng genomic DNA, equal to tens of thousands of T cell genomes. Purified libraries were measured with a Qubit 3.0 fluorometer, size-checked on a Bioanalyzer 2100, and measured again with the KAPA Library Quantification kit. Every immunoSEQ 96-well plate was sequenced on a separate single-read 150-cycle Illumina NextSeq 550 flow cell. The authors processed their data as follows. The immunoSEQ output contained only junctional sequences without quality scores, so filtering could not match that applied to full-length reads. To assign V/J genes and CDR3, sequences were annotated using PyIR, a Python wrapper for IgBLAST v1.9, with IMGT germline references. Reads were removed for weak V/J assignments (E-value above 1e-6), missing CDR3, stop codons, out-of-frame junctions, or ambiguous translated residues. V3J clonotypes were defined as sequences sharing an identical inferred V gene, J gene, and CDR3 amino acid sequence. To compute the percentage overlap between repertoires, the number of shared unique clonotypes was divided by the size of the smaller repertoire. RTK rarefaction, the Chao1 estimator, and Recon v2.1 estimates of unobserved clonotypes were used to assess repertoire richness. Generation probabilities for all TCRbeta clonotypes obtained by the gDNA method from a handful of donors were computed using OLGA. The clones in this table, taken by TCRdb from immuneACCESS, are in-frame only. Not every clone is retained; where verified, under half of the shortfall comes from an unresolved V gene, and the cause of the rest is unknown. The V and J calls and clone size come from that table; D and trimming were worked out from the DNA. In all, the sample holds 740,000 or so clones, and around 78% of those were seen once. Under 2% of the sample is taken by the ten largest.

Here is what the overall study found, with its caveats: Sharing across a handful of donors was observed for roughly 5.4% of naive CD4, 3.5% of naive CD8, around 2.5% of memory CD4, and roughly 0.4% of memory CD8 clonotypes. Naive subsets generally had larger estimated clonotype richness than memory subsets. Clonotypes shared by all four sorted-subset donors showed higher generation probabilities than non-shared clonotypes. Incomplete sequencing was indicated by rarefaction of sorted-subset datasets, despite the large sequencing depth. Pairwise subsampling led to the expectation that sequencing depth would affect the degree of clonotype sharing among donors. The genetic and exposure-history diversity represented was limited by the small number of donors. Sampling was restricted to blood, and TCR repertoires in tissues likely differ from the TCR repertoires found in blood.

V is shortened by 0 bases, J by 0 bases, and the region joining them spans 10 bases. The CDR3 runs 16 residues from the cysteine to the phenylalanine. This entry keeps only the CDR3 DNA: 48 bases, framed from base 1. CDR1 and CDR2 are drawn from the germline V gene (reference sequence): SGHNT, YYREEE. Source material: memory CD4+ T cells sorted from blood. The meaning of the sample's cell subset or site label: CD45RA-negative fraction. The TCR originated in a woman in her 30s in good health. This receptor chain uses TRBV5-4 and TRBJ2-1, with no reliable assignment of the D segment. DNA sequence: TGTGCCAGCAGCTTGGGGCTAGTGAGCTCCTACAATGAGCAGTTCTTC. It codes for CASSLGLVSSYNEQFF.